Included here is one TCR beta chain sequence, with context. What it binds is not known. This sample is drawn from a study of T cells after yellow fever vaccination. Study-level results: Re-detected after boosting: most primary clones, about 95% of CD4 and over 80% of CD8. The secondary T-cell response peaked on day 5, not day 15, but was weaker.

UMIs and a universal primer site were added when TCR cDNA was made by 5'RACE template switching. MiXCR, applied by TCRdb to the 5' RACE reads, yields one record per CDR3 protein. The sample lists about 320,000 distinct CDR3 sequences, about 10% occurring once. V was clipped by 1 base and J by 6 bases, with 11 bases between them. This CDR3 is built from 14 residues. Germline CDR1 and CDR2: LGHDT and YNNKEL (reference sequence). The sequence came from a man between 18 and 29 years old who received the YFV17D yellow fever vaccine. The sample in question was CD4+ T cells sorted from PBMCs, obtained 45 days after the yellow fever booster vaccination. V and J are TRBV3-1 and TRBJ2-3; D is undetermined. The CDR3 bases are TGTGCCAGCAGCCAAGCCCCCGGGCTTGATACGCAGTATTTT. It encodes CASSQAPGLDTQYF.